This TCR beta chain emerged from a study of cytomegalovirus exposure and HLA in healthy donors. Study observations and caveats: The investigators catalogued 150 or so TCR beta chains as cytomegalovirus-associated. In terms of immune exposure information, only CMV serostatus was available. Most subjects had HLA-A and HLA-B alleles reportedly predicted accurately by TCR beta sequences. A missense variant in DCLRE1C was later tied to TCR beta V- and J-gene trimming.

The PCR ran on 60 Vbeta and 13 Jbeta primers. Method: immunoSEQ multiplex PCR; TCRdb's copy keeps in-frame clones and lacks some. In the table there are 95,000 to 150,000 clones, about 8.6% of which are singletons. Germline-derived CDR1 and CDR2 are SGHTA and FQGTGA. The CDR3 runs 12 residues. V was clipped by 5 bases and J by 12 bases; unmatched bases: 6. As to this clone: Its antigen is currently unknown.

Sequencing was done on a sample of PBMCs. The chain is built from TRBV7-3 and TRBJ1-2, with 10 bases that match TRBD1. The source is a middle-aged woman in good health and CMV-seropositive. The CDR3 region is CASSLGTGAHTF. CDR3 nucleotides: TGTGCCAGCAGCCTCGGGACAGGGGCTCACACCTTC. Using reference TRBV7-3 and TRBJ1-2 for the parts outside the CDR3, the full variable domain is GAGVSQTPSNKVTEKGKYVELRCDPISGHTALYWYRQSLGQGPEFLIYFQGTGAADDSGLPNDRFFAVRPEGSVSTLKIQRTERGDSAVYLCASSLGTGAHTFGSGTRLTVV.